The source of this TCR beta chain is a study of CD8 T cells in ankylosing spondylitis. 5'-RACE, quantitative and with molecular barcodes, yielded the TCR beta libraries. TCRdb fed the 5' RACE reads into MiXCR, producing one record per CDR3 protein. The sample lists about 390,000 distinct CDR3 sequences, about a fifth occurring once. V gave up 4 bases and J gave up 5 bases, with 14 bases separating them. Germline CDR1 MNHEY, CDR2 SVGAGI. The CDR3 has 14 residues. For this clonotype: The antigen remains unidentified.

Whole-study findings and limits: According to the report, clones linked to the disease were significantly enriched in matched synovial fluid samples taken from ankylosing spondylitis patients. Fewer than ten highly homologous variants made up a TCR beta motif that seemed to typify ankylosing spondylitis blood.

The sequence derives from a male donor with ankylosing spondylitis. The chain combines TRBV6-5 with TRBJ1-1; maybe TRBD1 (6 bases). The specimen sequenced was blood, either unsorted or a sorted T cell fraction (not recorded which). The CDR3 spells CASSWGLLGTEAFF. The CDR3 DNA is TGTGCCAGCAGTTGGGGGCTCCTTGGGACTGAAGCTTTCTTT.